This TCR beta chain emerged from a study of cytomegalovirus exposure and HLA in healthy donors. General study results and limits: A few chains linked to CMV were shown in vitro to be specific for CMV antigens. The classifier reportedly diagnosed cytomegalovirus status with high specificity and sensitivity. Cytomegalovirus-associated TCR beta chains were listed, numbering some 170. There were some public TCRs occurring in many donors, but most TCR sequences were rare.

Turning to this clone: Its antigen is not identified.

The protocol was immunoSEQ multiplex PCR, while the TCRdb copy is restricted to in-frame clones and leaves out a portion. Among roughly 150,000 clones listed, 94% were seen once. This CDR3 has 15 amino acids. Germline-derived CDR1 and CDR2 are MNHEY and SVGAGI. The trim removed 0 bases at V and 5 bases at J, leaving 4 bases unmatched. The rearrangement uses TRBV6-5 and TRBJ1-1; 9 nucleotides match TRBD1. The specimen was PBMCs. This receptor was obtained from a man aged 18 to 35 in good health and CMV-seropositive. The CDR3 sequence: CASSYSTGGRTEAFF. CDR3 nucleotide sequence: TGTGCCAGCAGTTACTCGACAGGGGGGAGGACTGAAGCTTTCTTT.